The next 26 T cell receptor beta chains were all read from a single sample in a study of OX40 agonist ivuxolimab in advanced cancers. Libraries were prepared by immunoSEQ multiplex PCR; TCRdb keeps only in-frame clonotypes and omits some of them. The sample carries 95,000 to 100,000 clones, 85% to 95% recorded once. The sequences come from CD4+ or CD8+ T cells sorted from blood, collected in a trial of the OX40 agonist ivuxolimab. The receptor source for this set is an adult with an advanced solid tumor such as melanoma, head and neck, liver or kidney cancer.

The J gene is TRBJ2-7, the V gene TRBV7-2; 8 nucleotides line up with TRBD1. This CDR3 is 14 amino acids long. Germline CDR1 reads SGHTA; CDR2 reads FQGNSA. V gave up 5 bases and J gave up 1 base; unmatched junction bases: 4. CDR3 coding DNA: TGTGCCAGCAGCGTCAGACAGGGGTCCTACGAGCAGTACTTC. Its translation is CASSVRQGSYEQYF.

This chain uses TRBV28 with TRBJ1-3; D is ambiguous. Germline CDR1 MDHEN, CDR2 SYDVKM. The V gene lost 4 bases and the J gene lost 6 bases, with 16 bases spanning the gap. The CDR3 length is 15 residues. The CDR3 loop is CASSSQGRQLNTIYF. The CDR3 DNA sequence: TGTGCCAGCAGTTCTCAAGGGCGGCAACTAAACACCATATATTTT.

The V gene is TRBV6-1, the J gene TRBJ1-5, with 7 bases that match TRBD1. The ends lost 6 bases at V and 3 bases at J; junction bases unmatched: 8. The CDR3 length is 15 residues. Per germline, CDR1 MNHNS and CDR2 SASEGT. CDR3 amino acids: CASRGGQVHNQPQHF. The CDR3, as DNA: TGTGCCAGCAGGGGTGGACAGGTACACAATCAGCCCCAGCATTTT.

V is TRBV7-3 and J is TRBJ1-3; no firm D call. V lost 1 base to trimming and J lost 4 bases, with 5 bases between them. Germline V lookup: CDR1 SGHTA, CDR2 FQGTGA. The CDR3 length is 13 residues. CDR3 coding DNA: TGTGCCAGCAGCTTAAGACCGGGAAACACCATATATTTT. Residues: CASSLRPGNTIYF.

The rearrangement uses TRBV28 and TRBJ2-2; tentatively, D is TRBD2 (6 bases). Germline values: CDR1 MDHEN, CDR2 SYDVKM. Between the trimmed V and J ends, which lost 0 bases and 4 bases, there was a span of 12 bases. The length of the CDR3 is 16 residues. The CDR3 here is CASSLWAGPSTGELFF. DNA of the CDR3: TGTGCCAGCAGTTTATGGGCGGGACCGAGCACCGGGGAGCTGTTTTTT.

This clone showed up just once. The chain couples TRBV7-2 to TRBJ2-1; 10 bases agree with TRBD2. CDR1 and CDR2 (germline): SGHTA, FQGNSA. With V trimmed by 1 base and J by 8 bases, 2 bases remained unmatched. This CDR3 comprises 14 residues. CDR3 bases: TGTGCCAGCAGCTTAGAACTAGCGGGGCATGAGCAGTTCTTC. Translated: CASSLELAGHEQFF.

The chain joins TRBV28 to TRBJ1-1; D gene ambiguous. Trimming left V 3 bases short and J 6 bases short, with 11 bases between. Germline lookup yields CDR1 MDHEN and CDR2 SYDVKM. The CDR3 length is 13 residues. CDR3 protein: CASSFDPPPEAFF. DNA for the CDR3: TGTGCCAGCAGTTTCGATCCACCACCTGAAGCTTTCTTT.

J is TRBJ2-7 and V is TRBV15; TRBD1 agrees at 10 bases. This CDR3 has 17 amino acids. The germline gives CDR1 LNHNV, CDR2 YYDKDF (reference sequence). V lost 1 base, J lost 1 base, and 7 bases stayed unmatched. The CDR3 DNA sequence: TGTGCCACCAGCAGAGGCATCCGGGACAGGGGTTCCTACGAGCAGTACTTC. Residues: CATSRGIRDRGSYEQYF.

The chain's CDR3 is CASSYDRVQPQHF. CDR3 bases: TGTGCCAGCAGTTACGACAGGGTTCAGCCCCAGCATTTT. V is TRBV6-5 and J is TRBJ1-5; 7 nucleotides align to TRBD1. CDR1 is MNHEY and CDR2 is SVGAGI in the germline V gene. The length of the CDR3 is 13 residues. V shed 2 bases, J shed 6 bases, and the junction held 1 base outside the gene matches.

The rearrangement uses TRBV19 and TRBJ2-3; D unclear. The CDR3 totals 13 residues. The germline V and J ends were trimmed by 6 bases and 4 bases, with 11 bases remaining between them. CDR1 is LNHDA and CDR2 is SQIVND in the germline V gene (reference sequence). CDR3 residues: CASSFPQADTQYF. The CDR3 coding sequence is TGTGCCAGTAGCTTCCCGCAGGCAGATACGCAGTATTTT.

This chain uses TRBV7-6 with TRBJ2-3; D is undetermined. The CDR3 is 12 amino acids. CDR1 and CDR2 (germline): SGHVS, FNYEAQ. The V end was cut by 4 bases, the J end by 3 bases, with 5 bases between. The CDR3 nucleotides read TGTGCCAGCAGCTCCCAAACAGATACGCAGTATTTT. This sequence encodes CASSSQTDTQYF.

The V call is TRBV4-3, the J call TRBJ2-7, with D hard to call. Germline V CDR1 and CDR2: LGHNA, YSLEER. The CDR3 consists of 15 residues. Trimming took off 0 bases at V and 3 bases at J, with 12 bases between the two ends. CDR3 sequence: CASSQDNRAFYEQYF. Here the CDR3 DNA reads TGCGCCAGCAGCCAAGATAATCGAGCGTTCTACGAGCAGTACTTC.

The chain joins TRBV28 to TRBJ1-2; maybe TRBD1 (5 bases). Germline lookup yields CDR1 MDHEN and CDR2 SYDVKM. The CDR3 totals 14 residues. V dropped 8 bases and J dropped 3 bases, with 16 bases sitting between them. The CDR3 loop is CASGLTTVYYGYTF. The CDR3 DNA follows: TGTGCCAGCGGACTAACGACAGTCTACTATGGCTACACCTTC.

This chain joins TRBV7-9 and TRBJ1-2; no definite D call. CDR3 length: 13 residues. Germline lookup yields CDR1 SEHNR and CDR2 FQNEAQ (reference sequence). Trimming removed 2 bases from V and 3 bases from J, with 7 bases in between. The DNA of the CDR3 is TGTGCCAGCAGCTTACGGACGGACTATGGCTACACCTTC. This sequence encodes CASSLRTDYGYTF.

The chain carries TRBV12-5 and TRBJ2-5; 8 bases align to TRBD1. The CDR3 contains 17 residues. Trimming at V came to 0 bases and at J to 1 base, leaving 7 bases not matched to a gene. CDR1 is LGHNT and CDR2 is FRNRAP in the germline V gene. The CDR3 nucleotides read TGTGCTAGTGGTTTGGTACTAGGACAGGGAACCCAAGAGACCCAGTACTTC. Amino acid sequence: CASGLVLGQGTQETQYF.

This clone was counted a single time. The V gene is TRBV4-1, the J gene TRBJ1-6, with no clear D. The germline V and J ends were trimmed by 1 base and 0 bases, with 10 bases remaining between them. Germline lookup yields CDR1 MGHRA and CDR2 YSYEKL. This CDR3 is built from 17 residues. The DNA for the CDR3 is TGCGCCAGCAGCCAAGTTAGCAGGAGCTCCTATAATTCACCCCTCCACTTT. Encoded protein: CASSQVSRSSYNSPLHF.

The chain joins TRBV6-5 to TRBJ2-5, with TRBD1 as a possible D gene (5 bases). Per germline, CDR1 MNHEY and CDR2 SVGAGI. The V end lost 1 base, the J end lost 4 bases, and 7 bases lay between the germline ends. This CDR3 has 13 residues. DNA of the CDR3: TGTGCCAGCAGTTACTTCCAGGGAGAGACCCAGTACTTC. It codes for CASSYFQGETQYF.

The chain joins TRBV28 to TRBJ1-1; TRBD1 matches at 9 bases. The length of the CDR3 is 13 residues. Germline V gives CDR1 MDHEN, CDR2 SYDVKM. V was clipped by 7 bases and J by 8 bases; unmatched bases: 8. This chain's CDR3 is CASIQGAIAEAFF. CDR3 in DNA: TGTGCCAGCATACAGGGGGCTATCGCCGAAGCTTTCTTT.

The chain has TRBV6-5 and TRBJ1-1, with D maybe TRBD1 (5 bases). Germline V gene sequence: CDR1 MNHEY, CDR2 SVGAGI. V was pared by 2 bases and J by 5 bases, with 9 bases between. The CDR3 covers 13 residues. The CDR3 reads CASSYRRGTEAFF. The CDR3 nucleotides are TGTGCCAGCAGTTACCGGAGGGGAACTGAAGCTTTCTTT.

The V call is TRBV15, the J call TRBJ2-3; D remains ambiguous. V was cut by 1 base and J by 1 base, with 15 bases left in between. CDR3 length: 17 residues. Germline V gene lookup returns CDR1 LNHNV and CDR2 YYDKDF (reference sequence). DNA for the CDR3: TGTGCCACCAGCAGAGGTATTATTGACGGGCGCACAGATACGCAGTATTTT. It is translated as CATSRGIIDGRTDTQYF.

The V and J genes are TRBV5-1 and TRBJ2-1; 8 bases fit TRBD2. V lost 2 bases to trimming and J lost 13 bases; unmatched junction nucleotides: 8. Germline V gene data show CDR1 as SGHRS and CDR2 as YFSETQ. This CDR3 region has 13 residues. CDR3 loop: CASSLVPGGRQFF. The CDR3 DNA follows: TGCGCCAGCAGCTTAGTTCCGGGGGGGCGACAGTTCTTC.

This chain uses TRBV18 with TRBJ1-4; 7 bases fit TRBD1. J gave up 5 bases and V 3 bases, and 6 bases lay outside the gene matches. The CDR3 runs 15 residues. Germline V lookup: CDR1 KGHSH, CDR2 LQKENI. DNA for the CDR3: TGTGCCAGCTCACCGTGGACAGGCGAGAATGAAAAACTGTTTTTT. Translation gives CASSPWTGENEKLFF.

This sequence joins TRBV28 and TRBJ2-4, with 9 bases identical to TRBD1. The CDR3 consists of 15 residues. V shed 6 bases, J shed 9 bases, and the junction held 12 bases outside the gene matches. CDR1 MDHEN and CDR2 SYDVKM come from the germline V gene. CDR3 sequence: CASSRGGGQGGIQYF. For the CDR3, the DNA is TGTGCCAGCAGCCGTGGGGGGGGACAGGGCGGCATTCAGTACTTC.

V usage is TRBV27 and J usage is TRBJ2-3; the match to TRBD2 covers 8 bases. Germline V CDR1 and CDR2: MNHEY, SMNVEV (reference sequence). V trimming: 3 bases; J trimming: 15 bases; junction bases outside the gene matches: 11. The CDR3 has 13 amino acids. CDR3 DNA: TGTGCCAGCAGTTTTGATAGGCGGGGGGCCATTTATTTT. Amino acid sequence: CASSFDRRGAIYF.

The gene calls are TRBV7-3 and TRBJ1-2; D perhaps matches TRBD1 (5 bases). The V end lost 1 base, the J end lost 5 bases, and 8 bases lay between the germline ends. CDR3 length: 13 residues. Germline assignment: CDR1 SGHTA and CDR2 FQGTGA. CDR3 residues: CASSLRAGYGYTF. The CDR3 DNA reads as TGTGCCAGCAGCTTAAGGGCAGGGTATGGCTACACCTTC.

CDR3 protein: CASSLGPGGAEDTQYF. CDR3 coding DNA: TGTGCCAGCAGCTTAGGTCCAGGGGGCGCGGAGGATACGCAGTATTTT. The chain is built from TRBV11-3 and TRBJ2-3, with TRBD1 matching 8 bases. The CDR3 runs 16 residues. CDR1 and CDR2 (germline): SGHNT, YENEEA. The V gene end was trimmed by 1 base and the J gene end by 6 bases; junction bases not matched to a gene: 9.